The present TCR beta chain was sequenced within a study of blood T cell repertoires in COVID-19 (dated by TCRdb to the early 2020s). Background on the whole study: Collaborator samples came from the United States, Italy and Spain and covered acute and convalescent phases of COVID-19. The material from the prospective study consisted of cDNA or gDNA derived from T cells, B-cell-depleted T cells, or PBMCs. Subjects who had been exposed to COVID-19, were actively infected with it, or had recovered from it provided the deeply sampled blood TCRbeta repertoires that made up the dataset. The repertoires were made available in a free public database intended to serve as a resource for research on the immune response to SARS-CoV-2. Samples were obtained from the ongoing ImmuneRACE study (first 160 participants) and from 1,200 or so subjects provided by 6 global collaborators. Nearly every sample came with metadata listing a de-identified subject ID, COVID-19 status, age in years and sex. Where HLA class I and class II types were available, the types were taken from metadata supplied by the sample provider, not from assay-based typing. On the study overall, not on this receptor specifically: The quantity of clinical and demographic metadata differed by source and by participant and was supplied without curation.

About this clone itself: The target of this receptor is not known. No base quality values were provided; no much bigger clone lies one nucleotide off.

Inclusive of the bounding cysteine and phenylalanine, the CDR3 is 12 residues long. Here the CDR3 DNA is all that survives: 36 bases in frame from base 1. V drops 3 bases and J drops 6 bases, leaving 9 bases in between. Collaborating institutions collected whole blood in K2EDTA tubes following their own protocols. For TCRbeta analysis, collaborators shipped samples as frozen whole blood, isolated PBMCs, or DNA extracted from either of those sample types. The immunoSEQ Assay, a bias-controlled multiplex PCR, was used to amplify TCRbeta CDR3 regions from genomic DNA. Processing in the source paper ran as follows. The number of nucleated cells in each sample was estimated by amplification of reference gene primers within the assay. To quantify the absolute abundance of each unique TCRbeta CDR3 rearrangement, sequence reads were collapsed and filtered. For each sample, productive Simpson clonality was calculated by taking the square root of Simpson's diversity index across productive rearrangements. TCRdb holds this immuneACCESS table with in-frame rearrangements only. Some clones are missing; in checked studies, unresolved V genes explain under half, and the rest has no known cause. The DNA gave D and trimming, while V, J and clone size come from that table. In all, the sample holds 270,000 or so clones, and roughly 84% of those were seen once. Less than 4% of the sample comes from the top ten.

This receptor chain uses TRBV12-3 or TRBV12-4 and TRBJ2-7, with TRBD2 perhaps the D gene, on 5 matching bases. Sequenced: peripheral blood. The TCR sequence derives from a woman younger than 35 with acute or convalescent COVID-19. The DNA sequence is given as TGTGCCAGCAGTTTTGAGGGCGGCGAGCAGTACTTC. This sequence encodes CASSFEGGEQYF.